This is a list of T cell receptor beta chains from one sample in a study of blood T cell repertoires in COVID-19. Using immunoSEQ multiplex PCR, the repertoire was profiled, and TCRdb retains in-frame clones only, with some absent. The profile shows about 97,000 clones, 85% of them singletons. Sequencing used peripheral blood. These receptors were taken from a woman aged 70-85 years with active or convalescent COVID-19. Both conserved end residues are part of each CDR3. A D gene is named only where the DNA matches it firmly. Some rows mark clone size as missing; the rest say once, few, many or name a class of expanded clone.

clone size	V gene	CDR3 length	D gene	J gene	CDR3 DNA	CDR3 protein
NA	TRBV6-5	13	TRBD1	TRBJ1-5	TGTGCCAGCACCCTTGACAGGGATGAGCCCCAGCATTTT	CASTLDRDEPQHF
NA	TRBV7-2	11	NA	TRBJ2-1	TGTGCCAGCAGCTTAGTAGGGGTGCAGTTCTTC	CASSLVGVQFF
NA	TRBV7-2	14	TRBD2	TRBJ2-1	TGTGCCAGCAGCTTTAGTAGCGGGAACAATGAGCAGTTCTTC	CASSFSSGNNEQFF
NA	TRBV28	14	NA	TRBJ2-7	TGTGCCACCCAGACATATTTGAGCTCCTACGAGCAGTACTTC	CATQTYLSSYEQYF
NA	TRBV15	15	TRBD1	TRBJ2-1	TGTGCCACCAGCAACCGGGACAGGGTTCGTAATGAGCAGTTCTTC	CATSNRDRVRNEQFF
NA	TRBV9	15	NA	TRBJ2-3	TGTGCCAGCAGCGTAGCAGGAGCGGGCACAGATACGCAGTATTTT	CASSVAGAGTDTQYF
once	TRBV9	15	NA	TRBJ2-7	TGTGCCAGCAGCAGAACCGACACACGAAGCTACGAGCAGTACTTC	CASSRTDTRSYEQYF
NA	TRBV6-6	13	NA	TRBJ1-5	TGTGCCAGCAGGGGGGCCACCCTTCTGCCCCAGCATTTT	CASRGATLLPQHF
NA	TRBV25-1	13	NA	TRBJ1-2	TGTGCCAGCAGTCGCTCGAGTAACTATGGCTACACCTTC	CASSRSSNYGYTF
NA	TRBV28	15	TRBD2	TRBJ2-7	TGTGCCAGCAGTTTATTGACTAGCGGGGGCTACGAGCAGTACTTC	CASSLLTSGGYEQYF
NA	TRBV27	14	NA	TRBJ1-5	TGTGCCAGCAGCCTCAACAGGGGCAATCAGCCCCAGCATTTT	CASSLNRGNQPQHF
once	TRBV7-8	18	TRBD2	TRBJ2-2	TGTGCCAGCAGCTTAAGGCTAGCGGGAGGGGGCGGCACCGGGGAGCTGTTTTTT	CASSLRLAGGGGTGELFF
once	TRBV7-9	14	NA	TRBJ2-7	TGTGCCAGCAGCGCGCGACCCCCTAGTTACGAGCAGTACTTC	CASSARPPSYEQYF
NA	TRBV28	14	NA	TRBJ2-1	TGTGCCAGCACCCAGGTCCTCTTCGGGGGTGAGCAGTTCTTC	CASTQVLFGGEQFF
once	TRBV29-1	13	TRBD2	TRBJ2-4	TGCAGCGTTGGAGTAGCGGGACAAAACATTCAGTACTTC	CSVGVAGQNIQYF
few	TRBV6-2/TRBV6-3	16	NA	TRBJ1-5	TGTGCCAGCAGTTACTTAGGGGGATTGGGCAATCAGCCCCAGCATTTT	CASSYLGGLGNQPQHF
NA	TRBV27	14	TRBD1	TRBJ1-5	TGTGCCAGCAGCTTGGGACAGGGAAATCAGCCCCAGCATTTT	CASSLGQGNQPQHF
NA	TRBV12-2	16	NA	TRBJ2-1	TGTGCAAGTCGCTACCGCACCCATAGCTCCTACAATGAGCAGTTCTTC	CASRYRTHSSYNEQFF
NA	TRBV24-1	16	NA	TRBJ1-2	TGTGCCACCAGTGATCCGTCTAGGGGGGGCGCGAGTGGCTACACCTTC	CATSDPSRGGASGYTF
NA	TRBV5-1	13	NA	TRBJ2-5	TGCGCCAGCAGCCCTACAGGACAAGAGACCCAGTACTTC	CASSPTGQETQYF
NA	TRBV11-2	16	TRBD1	TRBJ2-3	TGTGCCAGCAGCTTCCGACAGGGGGGAAGCACAGATACGCAGTATTTT	CASSFRQGGSTDTQYF
NA	TRBV12-5	17	TRBD2	TRBJ2-5	TGTGCTAGTGGAGGACTAGCGGGAGGGCCGTCGGATGAGACCCAGTACTTC	CASGGLAGGPSDETQYF
NA	TRBV7-8	12	NA	TRBJ2-7	TGTGCCAGCAGCTTAGGGCCGGGCGAGCAGTACTTC	CASSLGPGEQYF
NA	TRBV6-8	18	NA	TRBJ2-7	TGTGCCAGCAGCCCTACCCTTATAGGGGGATGTTCGTCCTACGAGCAGTACTTC	CASSPTLIGGCSSYEQYF
NA	TRBV28	14	TRBD2	TRBJ2-1	TGTGCCAGCCTAAGCGGGAGGGGATTCAATGAGCAGTTCTTC	CASLSGRGFNEQFF
NA	TRBV2	17	NA	TRBJ1-5	TGTGCCAGCAGTGGTGGCAGGGGACCCTATAGCAATCAGCCCCAGCATTTT	CASSGGRGPYSNQPQHF
NA	TRBV7-7	15	TRBD1	TRBJ2-5	TGTGCTAGCAGCTTCGGTTCGACAGGGGCAGAGACCCAGTACTTC	CASSFGSTGAETQYF
once	TRBV29-1	13	TRBD1	TRBJ1-1	TGCAGCGGACGGACAGGGTTGTACACTGAAGCTTTCTTT	CSGRTGLYTEAFF
NA	TRBV3-1/TRBV3-2	13	NA	TRBJ2-3	TGTGCCAGCAGCCAAGACTGGGAGGATACGCAGTATTTT	CASSQDWEDTQYF
NA	TRBV5-4	15	TRBD1	TRBJ2-3	TGTGCCAGCAGCTTAACAGGGGGGAAAGGAGATACGCAGTATTTT	CASSLTGGKGDTQYF
NA	TRBV9	16	NA	TRBJ2-5	TGTGCCAGCAGTTCGATGGGTGTGGGGAGGCAAGAGACCCAGTACTTC	CASSSMGVGRQETQYF
NA	TRBV4-2	14	TRBD2	TRBJ2-3	TGTGCCAGCAGGGAGCGGGGAGGCACAGATACGCAGTATTTT	CASRERGGTDTQYF
few	TRBV30	13	NA	TRBJ1-2	TGTGCCTGGATGCGGGTTTCTAACTATGGCTACACCTTC	CAWMRVSNYGYTF
once	TRBV27	14	NA	TRBJ2-7	TGTGCCAGCCGGGCGGCGGGAAGAGCCTACGAGCAGTACTTC	CASRAAGRAYEQYF